The T cell receptor (beta chain) under discussion was sequenced for a study of blood T cell repertoires in COVID-19. The repertoire was sequenced with immunoSEQ multiplex PCR; TCRdb's copy has only in-frame clones and lacks some. The profile shows approximately 100,000 clones, about 85% of them singletons. V shed 8 bases and J 13 bases; nucleotides not matched to a gene: 19. This CDR3 contains 15 residues. Germline CDR1 reads MNHEY; CDR2 reads SMNVEV (reference sequence). The TCR was taken from a woman aged 70-85 years with active or convalescent COVID-19. The genes are TRBV27 and TRBJ2-2, with 7 positions matching TRBD2. Sequences were obtained from peripheral blood. CDR3 DNA: TGTGCCAGCTCTCCCACCGCGGGGGTCCCGTTAGCGCTGTTTTTT. It is translated as CASSPTAGVPLALFF.